Following are 29 T cell receptor beta chains from one sample sequenced in a study of T-cell memory formation after mild COVID-19. One entry per CDR3 protein, called by TCRdb with MiXCR from the 5' RACE reads. The sample shows a few hundred thousand distinct CDR3 sequences, around an eighth of them seen only once. The sequenced material came from PBMCs or a T cell subset sorted from them (not recorded which). The receptors derive from a man between 18 and 29 years old who had mild COVID-19 (a few samples of this study predate the infection). Cell type and time point are not known.

The chain is built from TRBV7-6 and TRBJ2-2; tentatively, D is TRBD1 (5 bases). V shed 5 bases and J shed 1 base, with 11 bases lying between them. The CDR3 has 15 amino acids. Germline V gene sequence: CDR1 SGHVS, CDR2 FNYEAQ. The CDR3 DNA reads TGTGCCAGCAGCCCGTGGACACGGAACACCGGGGAGCTGTTTTTT. Translation gives CASSPWTRNTGELFF.

The J gene is TRBJ2-3, the V gene TRBV29-1; D gene uncertain. The CDR3 loop spans 13 amino acids. Germline loops: CDR1 SQVTM, CDR2 ANQGSEA. V lost 4 bases to trimming and J lost 2 bases, with 10 bases between them. The CDR3 nucleotides are TGCAGCGTTGCATCTAGGTACACAGATACGCAGTATTTT. Translation: CSVASRYTDTQYF.

As for this clonotype: It may be a read error: a sequence one base away is much more abundant. This chain joins TRBV7-9 and TRBJ2-7; possibly TRBD1 or TRBD2 for D (5 bases each). Germline CDR1 is SEHNR and CDR2 is FQNEAQ (reference sequence). This CDR3 has 12 amino acids. CDR3 residues: CASSPGTYKQYF. In DNA, the CDR3 is TGTGCCAGCAGCCCGGGGACCTACAAGCAGTACTTC.

The rearrangement joins TRBV5-5 to TRBJ2-7; no clear D. Germline-derived CDR1 and CDR2 are SGHKS and YYEKEE (reference sequence). V lost 1 base and J 2 bases, leaving 7 bases between the germline ends. This CDR3 is built from 13 residues. CDR3 protein: CASSLREAYEQYF. The CDR3 DNA reads TGTGCCAGCAGCTTGCGTGAAGCCTACGAGCAGTACTTC.

The chain recombines TRBV7-9 with TRBJ1-2, with TRBD1 as a possible D gene (6 bases). The germline CDR1 and CDR2 sequences are SEHNR and FQNEAQ (reference sequence). The CDR3 totals 16 residues. V was cut by 2 bases and J by 8 bases, with 21 bases left in between. The CDR3 spells CASSLSHPGTKGGYTF. The DNA of the CDR3 is TGTGCCAGCAGCTTATCCCACCCCGGGACAAAGGGAGGCTACACCTTC.

This clonotype has just a few counts. The chain couples TRBV7-2 to TRBJ2-3; TRBD2 agrees at 11 bases. The CDR3 loop spans 15 amino acids. With 7 bases clipped from V and 2 bases from J, the junction kept 5 bases outside the gene matches. The germline CDR1 and CDR2 sequences are SGHTA and FQGNSA. The CDR3 reads CASTMGLADTDTQYF. CDR3 DNA: TGTGCCAGCACCATGGGACTAGCGGACACAGATACGCAGTATTTT.

This clonotype was seen only a few times. The chain recombines TRBV7-2 with TRBJ1-2; D unclear. The CDR3 totals 16 residues. Trimming took 2 bases from V and 4 from J, leaving 17 bases between them. CDR1 is SGHTA and CDR2 is FQGNSA in the germline V gene. The chain's CDR3 is CASSLTGPTAGYGYTF. CDR3 DNA: TGTGCCAGCAGCTTAACTGGACCCACAGCGGGCTATGGCTACACCTTC.

The chain recombines TRBV7-2 with TRBJ2-5; 8 bases match TRBD2. V shed 3 bases and J 7 bases; nucleotides not matched to a gene: 13. Germline V gives CDR1 SGHTA, CDR2 FQGNSA. The CDR3 extends over 16 amino acids. The CDR3 reads CASSFVPGLDPRTQYF. CDR3 bases: TGTGCCAGCAGCTTTGTTCCGGGACTAGACCCCAGGACCCAGTACTTC.

This clonotype was observed a few times. The chain joins TRBV7-2 to TRBJ2-5, with D hard to call. The CDR3 covers 14 residues. Germline V gene sequence: CDR1 SGHTA, CDR2 FQGNSA. Deletions cut 6 bases from V and 5 bases from J, with 16 bases between. CDR3 residues: CASSEMAVSETQYF. CDR3 nucleotides: TGTGCCAGCAGTGAAATGGCAGTCAGTGAGACCCAGTACTTC.

The chain has TRBV23-1 and TRBJ2-3, with 9 bases aligning to TRBD1. TRBV23-1 counts as an open reading frame of uncertain function. The J segment lost 6 bases and the V segment lost 4 bases, leaving 5 bases of the junction unmatched. The CDR3 is 14 residues long. DNA for the CDR3: TGCGCCAGCAGTCCCGGGACAGGGAAGGATACGCAGTATTTT. As protein: CASSPGTGKDTQYF.

This clonotype has just a few counts. The V and J genes are TRBV6-2 or TRBV6-3 and TRBJ2-1; no definite D call. V was clipped by 4 bases and J by 7 bases, with 8 bases between them. The CDR3 extends over 12 amino acids. Germline CDR1 reads MNHEY; CDR2 reads SVGEGT. CDR3 sequence: CASSLSWNEQFF. The CDR3 DNA reads TGTGCCAGCAGTTTGTCCTGGAATGAGCAGTTCTTC.

The J gene is TRBJ1-1, the V gene TRBV7-9, with D unclear. Germline assignment: CDR1 SEHNR and CDR2 FQNEAQ (reference sequence). Trimming took off 7 bases at V and 6 bases at J, with 15 bases between the two ends. CDR3 length: 13 amino acids. In DNA, the CDR3 is TGTGCCAGCATCCTGGACGGAGGAGCTGAAGCTTTCTTT. It translates to CASILDGGAEAFF.

This clonotype was recorded a few times. This chain uses TRBV4-3 with TRBJ2-3; the D gene is possibly TRBD2 (7 bases). Germline assignment: CDR1 LGHNA and CDR2 YSLEER. The CDR3 spans 15 residues. V was pared by 2 bases and J by 6 bases, with 15 bases between. This CDR3 reads CASSQKGGGADTQYF. The CDR3 region has the DNA TGCGCCAGCAGCCAAAAAGGTGGGGGGGCGGATACGCAGTATTTT.

This clonotype showed up just a few times. The chain combines TRBV9 with TRBJ2-7; 9 positions match TRBD1. The CDR3 sequence is 13 residues long. CDR1 is SGDLS, CDR2 YYNGEE, per germline. V shed 4 bases and J 6 bases; nucleotides not matched to a gene: 5. The CDR3 region has the DNA TGTGCCAGCAGCAGGGGGACAGGGAGCGAGCAGTACGTC. Its protein is CASSRGTGSEQYV.

This chain links TRBV2 with TRBJ1-4; D is uncertain. Germline assignment: CDR1 SNHLY and CDR2 FYNNEI. With 4 bases removed from V and 7 bases from J, the gap between germline ends came to 4 bases. The CDR3 sequence is 11 residues long. The DNA of the CDR3 is TGTGCCAGCAGTGGCACTGAAAAACTGTTTTTT. Encoded protein: CASSGTEKLFF.

This clonotype was seen a handful of times. The V and J genes are TRBV7-9 and TRBJ1-6, with D perhaps TRBD1 (6 bases). The CDR3 runs to 15 residues. The germline V gene encodes CDR1 SEHNR and CDR2 FQNEAQ (reference sequence). The germline V and J ends were trimmed by 0 bases and 14 bases, with 17 bases remaining between them. CDR3 protein: CASSLARGGRGSLHF. As DNA, the CDR3 is TGTGCCAGCAGCTTAGCGCGCGGGGGGCGAGGATCCCTCCACTTT.

The V gene is TRBV23-1, the J gene TRBJ2-7, with D possibly called TRBD1 or TRBD2 (6 bases each). TRBV23-1 is assigned to the ORF class and has an uncertain function. V was cut by 0 bases and J by 5 bases, with 11 bases left in between. CDR3 size: 14 residues. This chain's CDR3 is CASSQSMGGDEQYV. The DNA for the CDR3 is TGCGCCAGCAGTCAATCCATGGGGGGCGACGAGCAGTACGTC.

This clonotype was counted between two and nine times. The V gene is TRBV20-1, the J gene TRBJ1-4; D may be TRBD1 (5 bases). V shed 3 bases and J shed 7 bases, with 12 bases lying between them. This CDR3 region has 13 residues. Per germline, CDR1 DFQATT and CDR2 SNEGSKA (reference sequence). The CDR3 loop is CSASSRGGEKLFF. The CDR3 coding sequence is TGCAGTGCTAGTTCGAGGGGAGGTGAAAAACTGTTTTTT.

This sequence joins TRBV19 and TRBJ2-7; the D is unclear. This CDR3 region has 14 residues. Germline V gene sequence: CDR1 LNHDA, CDR2 SQIVND (reference sequence). Trimming cost V 2 bases and J 0 bases, with 8 bases left between them. In DNA form, the CDR3 reads TGTGCCAGTAGTATACAGAGTAACTCCTACGAGCAGTACTTC. The encoded protein is CASSIQSNSYEQYF.

The chain carries TRBV5-1 and TRBJ1-6; no reliable D call. CDR3 length equals 17 residues. Trimming shortened V by 0 bases and J by 7 bases, and 17 bases separated the two germline ends. Germline values: CDR1 SGHRS, CDR2 YFSETQ. This CDR3 reads CASSLVEGGRKNSPLHF. For the CDR3, the DNA is TGCGCCAGCAGCTTGGTGGAGGGAGGGAGGAAAAATTCACCCCTCCACTTT.

This clonotype was seen a few times. The J gene is TRBJ2-7, the V gene TRBV7-2, with D unresolved. The germline CDR1 and CDR2 sequences are SGHTA and FQGNSA. The CDR3 covers 14 residues. Trimming left V 1 base short and J 3 bases short, with 10 bases between. The CDR3 region has the DNA TGTGCCAGCAGCTTAGACCCAAAGTTCTACGAGCAGTACTTC. Amino acid sequence: CASSLDPKFYEQYF.

The chain employs TRBV27 and TRBJ2-7, with TRBD1 matching over 8 bases. Germline-derived CDR1 and CDR2 are MNHEY and SMNVEV (reference sequence). CDR3 size: 15 residues. Unmatched junction bases numbered 6, after V lost 4 bases and J lost 1 base. DNA of the CDR3: TGTGCCAGCAGTTGGACAGGGTCCCCTTCCTACGAGCAGTACTTC. Translated: CASSWTGSPSYEQYF.

This clonotype has just a few counts. The CDR3 here is CASTDPIGAQAHGYTF. The CDR3 nucleotides are TGTGCCAGCACTGACCCCATCGGGGCCCAAGCACATGGCTACACCTTC. V gene TRBV6-1 combines with J gene TRBJ1-2; maybe TRBD1 (5 bases). Germline CDR1 and CDR2: MNHNS and SASEGT. V lost 7 bases and J 6 bases, leaving 24 bases between the germline ends. There are 16 residues in the CDR3.

This clonotype appeared a few times. V is TRBV6-5 and J is TRBJ2-7, with no clear D. The CDR3 is 14 residues long. V lost 3 bases, J lost 0 bases, and 9 bases lay in between. Germline V gene sequence: CDR1 MNHEY, CDR2 SVGAGI. The CDR3 protein is CASSYRATSYEQYF. The CDR3 DNA reads as TGTGCCAGCAGTTATCGGGCAACCTCCTACGAGCAGTACTTC.

This chain links TRBV4-3 with TRBJ2-3, with 10 bases matching TRBD1. The CDR3 covers 16 residues. J lost 3 bases, V lost 1 base, and 4 bases had no gene match. Germline CDR1 LGHNA, CDR2 YSLEER. CDR3 coding DNA: TGCGCCAGCAGCCAAGGGGGACAGGGGAAGACAGATACGCAGTATTTT. This gives the protein CASSQGGQGKTDTQYF.

V and J are TRBV5-6 and TRBJ2-5; TRBD2 aligns across 7 bases. V trimming: 0 bases; J trimming: 5 bases; junction bases outside the gene matches: 4. The CDR3 length is 14 residues. The V gene's germline CDR1 is SGHDT and CDR2 YYEEEE. This chain's CDR3 is CASSLVGRGETQYF. The CDR3 DNA sequence: TGTGCCAGCAGCTTGGTAGGGCGGGGGGAGACCCAGTACTTC.

There are a few counts of this clonotype. The V call is TRBV5-1, the J call TRBJ2-5, with D possibly being TRBD2 (5 bases). The CDR3 is made up of 14 amino acids. The V gene's germline CDR1 is SGHRS and CDR2 YFSETQ. V lost 4 bases, J lost 7 bases, and 17 bases lay in between. The CDR3 DNA sequence: TGCGCCAGCAGCATTGGGAAACTAGAGGGGACCCAGTACTTC. Its protein is CASSIGKLEGTQYF.

V is TRBV6-6 and J is TRBJ2-7; D may be TRBD1 or TRBD2 (6 bases each). CDR3 size: 15 residues. The germline CDR1 and CDR2 sequences are MNHNY and SVGAGI (reference sequence). Trimming removed 6 bases from V and 3 bases from J, with 18 bases in between. As DNA, the CDR3 is TGTGCCAGCAGCGTGCTGGGGGGCTGGAGCTACGAGCAGTACTTC. Protein sequence: CASSVLGGWSYEQYF.

There are a few counts of this clonotype. The chain joins TRBV7-2 to TRBJ2-3; D may be TRBD2 (5 bases). CDR3 length equals 14 residues. CDR1 SGHTA and CDR2 FQGNSA come from the germline V gene. V lost 5 bases, J lost 7 bases, and 16 bases lay in between. The CDR3 DNA reads as TGTGCCAGCAGCCTGACGAGGGCGGGCAATACGCAGTATTTT. Residues: CASSLTRAGNTQYF.